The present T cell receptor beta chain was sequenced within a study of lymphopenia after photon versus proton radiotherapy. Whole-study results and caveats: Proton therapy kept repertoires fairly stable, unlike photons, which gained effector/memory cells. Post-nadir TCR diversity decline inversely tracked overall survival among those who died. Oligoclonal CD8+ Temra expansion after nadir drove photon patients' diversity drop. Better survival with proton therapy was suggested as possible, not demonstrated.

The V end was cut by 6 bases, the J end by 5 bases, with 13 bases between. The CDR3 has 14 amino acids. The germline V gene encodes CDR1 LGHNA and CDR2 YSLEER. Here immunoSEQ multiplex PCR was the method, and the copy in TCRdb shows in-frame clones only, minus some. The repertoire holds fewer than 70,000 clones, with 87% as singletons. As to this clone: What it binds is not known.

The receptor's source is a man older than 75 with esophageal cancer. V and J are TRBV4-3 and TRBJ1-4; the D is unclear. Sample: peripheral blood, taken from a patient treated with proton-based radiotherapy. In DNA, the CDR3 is TGCGCCAGCAGTACCGGATCGGGGAATGAAAAACTGTTTTTT. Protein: CASSTGSGNEKLFF.